This note documents a single T cell receptor beta chain sequence. Unfractionated whole blood served as the source for total RNA extraction. The library tagged each cDNA molecule with unique molecular identifiers. TCRdb independently ran MiXCR on the reads; one entry per CDR3 protein. The sample includes more than 100,000 distinct CDR3 sequences, roughly 8.5% of them seen just once. The record originates from a study of human T cells and chemical hapten exposure. CDR3 length: 15 residues. Germline CDR1 and CDR2: DFQATT and SNEGSKA (reference sequence). The V end lost 0 bases, the J end lost 0 bases, and 11 bases lay between the germline ends.

The TCR sequence derives from a human donor in good health. Some clones in this sample may be carry-over from other donors' samples. The sample consisted of whole blood. V and J are TRBV20-1 and TRBJ1-2; a weak D match, TRBD1 (5 bases). Written as DNA, the CDR3 is TGCAGTGCTAGAGATACAGGCGAGCCTAACTATGGCTACACCTTC. Its protein is CSARDTGEPNYGYTF.